This TCR beta chain was sequenced during a study of CD8+ T cells in alopecia areata. Study summary: Treated patients' severity was scored by percentage of affected scalp area. General study findings and limits: On tofacitinib, scalp clonality and expanded CD8+ clones among top 100 fell significantly. Many expanded lesional clones persisted in scalp and blood during tofacitinib treatment.

Noted treatment: oral pan-JAK inhibitor, 5-10 mg twice daily. Trimming pared 5 bases from V and 3 bases from J, leaving 20 bases between. The CDR3 loop spans 16 amino acids. CDR1 SQVTM and CDR2 ANQGSEA come from the germline V gene. cDNA reverse transcribed from extracted RNA served as the sequencing template. The data were produced by immunoSEQ multiplex PCR, yet TCRdb's version contains in-frame clones alone and is incomplete. This table has 170,000 or so clones, 58% appearing once. About this clone: What it recognizes is unknown.

The sequencing here drew on CD8+ T cells sorted from blood, taken at week 24, from a patient treated with tofacitinib. The chain has TRBV29-1 and TRBJ2-1; D tentatively reads TRBD1 or TRBD2 (6 bases each). The receptor was isolated from a human donor with alopecia areata. The CDR3 DNA reads TGCAGCGTTTCCACCGGGGGCAGGGAGTTCTACAATGAGCAGTTCTTC. Protein product: CSVSTGGREFYNEQFF.